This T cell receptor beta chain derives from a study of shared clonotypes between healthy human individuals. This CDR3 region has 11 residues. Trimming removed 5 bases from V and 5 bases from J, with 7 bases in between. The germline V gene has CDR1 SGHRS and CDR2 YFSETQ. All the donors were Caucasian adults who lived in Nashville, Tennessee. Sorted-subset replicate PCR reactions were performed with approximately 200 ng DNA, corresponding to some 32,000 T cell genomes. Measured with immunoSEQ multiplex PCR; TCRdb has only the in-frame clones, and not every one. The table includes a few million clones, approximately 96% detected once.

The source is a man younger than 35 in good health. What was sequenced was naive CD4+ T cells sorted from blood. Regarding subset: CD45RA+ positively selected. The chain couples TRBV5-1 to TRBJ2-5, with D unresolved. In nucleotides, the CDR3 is TGCGCCAGCAGGGACGTCGAGACCCAGTACTTC. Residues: CASRDVETQYF. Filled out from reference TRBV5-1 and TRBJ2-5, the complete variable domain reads KAGVTQTPRYLIKTRGQQVTLSCSPISGHRSVSWYQQTPGQGLQFLFEYFSETQRNKGNFPGRFSGRQFSNSRSEMNVSTLELGDSALYLCASRDVETQYFGPGTRLLVL.